A single sample is the source of the 15 T cell receptor beta chains below, sequenced in a study of blood T cell repertoires in COVID-19. Clones were sequenced by immunoSEQ multiplex PCR, and TCRdb holds only the in-frame ones, with some missing. The table shows approximately 210,000 clones, with 82% occurring only once. Sequenced material: peripheral blood. The receptors derive from a woman aged 40-49 years with acute or convalescent COVID-19.

V gene TRBV18 combines with J gene TRBJ1-1, with D maybe TRBD1 (6 bases). The V gene lost 0 bases and the J gene lost 10 bases, with 12 bases spanning the gap. This CDR3 is built from 13 residues. In germline, CDR1 is KGHSH, CDR2 LQKENI. CDR3 amino acids: CASSPPGGGRAFF. DNA for the CDR3: TGTGCCAGCTCACCACCGGGAGGGGGGAGAGCTTTCTTT.

The chain uses TRBV7-2 and TRBJ2-7, with 10 bases that match TRBD2. Germline assignment: CDR1 SGHTA and CDR2 FQGNSA. The J segment lost 7 bases and the V segment lost 3 bases, leaving 9 bases of the junction unmatched. The CDR3 loop spans 15 amino acids. The CDR3 here is CASSFKPGLAWEQYF. The DNA of the CDR3 is TGTGCCAGCAGCTTTAAGCCGGGACTAGCGTGGGAGCAGTACTTC.

The chain combines TRBV19 with TRBJ1-2, with 8 bases lining up with TRBD1. The V segment lost 3 bases and the J segment 7 bases; nucleotides outside the gene matches: 7. The V gene's germline CDR1 is LNHDA and CDR2 SQIVND (reference sequence). The CDR3 runs 14 residues. As DNA, the CDR3 is TGTGCCAGTAGTATTACTCAGGGGGCTACTGGCTACACCTTC. It codes for CASSITQGATGYTF.

The gene calls are TRBV15 and TRBJ1-2, with unresolved D. Germline CDR1 and CDR2: LNHNV and YYDKDF (reference sequence). V lost 3 bases, J lost 4 bases, and 6 bases lay in between. The CDR3 is 12 amino acids. Written as DNA, the CDR3 is TGTGCCACCAGCAGGGCCTTCTATGGCTACACCTTC. It yields the protein CATSRAFYGYTF.

V gene TRBV19 combines with J gene TRBJ2-2; possibly TRBD1 for D (5 bases). V lost 2 bases to trimming and J lost 1 base, with 5 bases between them. This CDR3 has 14 amino acids. Germline CDR1 is LNHDA and CDR2 is SQIVND (reference sequence). In nucleotides, the CDR3 is TGTGCCAGTAGTATAAGGGGGAACACCGGGGAGCTGTTTTTT. Protein: CASSIRGNTGELFF. The variable domain in full, completed from reference TRBV19 and TRBJ2-2, reads DGGITQSPKYLFRKEGQNVTLSCEQNLNHDAMYWYRQDPGQGLRLIYYSQIVNDFQKGDIAEGYSVSREKKESFPLTVTSAQKNPTAFYLCASSIRGNTGELFFGEGSRLTVL.

The V call is TRBV5-8, the J call TRBJ2-6; TRBD1 agrees at 9 bases. The CDR3 runs to 17 residues. Germline trimming cut 4 bases from V and 0 bases from J; bases unmatched to any gene: 5. Germline V CDR1 and CDR2: SGHTS, YDEGEE. CDR3: CASSKGQGSSGANVLTF. CDR3 nucleotides: TGTGCCAGCAGCAAAGGACAGGGGAGCTCTGGGGCCAACGTCCTGACTTTC.

The chain is built from TRBV25-1 and TRBJ2-7; 7 bases are a match to TRBD1. The ends lost 4 bases at V and 5 bases at J; junction bases unmatched: 5. Germline V CDR1 and CDR2: MGHDK, SYGVNS. The CDR3 is made up of 13 amino acids. DNA for the CDR3: TGTGCCAGCAGTGCATGGGACAGAGACGAGCAGTACTTC. It encodes CASSAWDRDEQYF.

The V and J genes are TRBV10-3 and TRBJ2-1; weak D call: TRBD2 (5 bases). Between the trimmed V and J ends, which lost 4 bases and 0 bases, there was a span of 13 bases. The germline gives CDR1 ENHRY, CDR2 SYGVKD. The CDR3 contains 16 residues. The CDR3 reads CAISGASRSSYNEQFF. DNA of the CDR3: TGTGCCATCAGTGGGGCTAGCAGAAGCTCCTACAATGAGCAGTTCTTC.

This chain uses TRBV7-2 with TRBJ2-3; perhaps TRBD1 as D (6 bases). Germline-derived CDR1 and CDR2 are SGHTA and FQGNSA. The CDR3 contains 15 residues. V was shortened by 4 bases and J by 0 bases, with 11 bases between the two germline ends. The DNA of the CDR3 is TGTGCCAGCAGCTCCGGGACACCTAGCACAGATACGCAGTATTTT. It specifies CASSSGTPSTDTQYF.

CDR3 DNA: TGTGCCAGCAGCCCGCTAGCGGGAGGGCCCGATACGCAGTATTTT. Protein product: CASSPLAGGPDTQYF. The chain couples TRBV3-1 (or the pseudogene TRBV3-2) to TRBJ2-3, with 12 bases aligning to TRBD2. The CDR3 is made up of 15 amino acids. Germline values: CDR1 LGHDT, CDR2 YNNKEL (reference sequence). V gave up 4 bases and J gave up 6 bases; unmatched junction bases: 5.

This chain connects TRBV19 to TRBJ2-7; D unclear. Germline-derived CDR1 and CDR2 are LNHDA and SQIVND (reference sequence). The germline V and J ends were trimmed by 5 bases and 2 bases, with 13 bases remaining between them. This CDR3 has 14 amino acids. For the CDR3, the DNA is TGTGCCAGTAGTTACCAGGCGAACCCCTACGAGCAGTACTTC. This gives the protein CASSYQANPYEQYF.

This sequence joins TRBV9 and TRBJ2-1; a weak D match, TRBD2 (6 bases). The germline V gene encodes CDR1 SGDLS and CDR2 YYNGEE. Trimming took off 1 base at V and 0 bases at J, with 17 bases between the two ends. The CDR3 has 18 amino acids. Written as DNA, the CDR3 is TGTGCCAGCAGCGTAAGCGGAGGGACGCCAAGCTCCTACAATGAGCAGTTCTTC. Its translation: CASSVSGGTPSSYNEQFF.

Turning to this clone: One junction end does not reproduce the germline sequence, and a read error may be involved. Other DNA sequences in the sample encode the same CDR3. The J gene is TRBJ2-1, the V gene TRBV5-1, with TRBD1 matching over 8 bases. Germline V lookup: CDR1 SGHRS, CDR2 YFSETQ. This CDR3 is 17 amino acids long. The CDR3 sequence: CASSLKTGENSYNEQFF. The DNA for the CDR3 is TGTGCCAGCAGCTTGAAGACAGGGGAAAACTCCTACAATGAGCAGTTCTTC.

This clone has just a few counts. The V and J genes are TRBV6-6 and TRBJ1-6, with a weak D call TRBD1 (5 bases). Germline CDR1 reads MNHNY; CDR2 reads SVGAGI (reference sequence). Trimming pared 6 bases from V and 8 bases from J, leaving 14 bases between. The length of the CDR3 is 14 residues. DNA of the CDR3: TGTGCCAGCAGGATAAGGGGAATCGATTCACCCCTCCACTTT. Its protein product is CASRIRGIDSPLHF.

The chain has TRBV24-1 and TRBJ2-5, with D unresolved. Between the trimmed V and J ends, which lost 5 bases and 3 bases, there was a span of 12 bases. The length of the CDR3 is 14 residues. Germline V lookup: CDR1 KGHDR, CDR2 SFDVKD. As DNA, the CDR3 is TGTGCCACCAGTGGAGTGGGCGTCGAAGAGACCCAGTACTTC. It is translated as CATSGVGVEETQYF.